These 22 T cell receptor beta chains came from one sample sequenced in a study of beta chain features in type 1 diabetes. Study findings and constraints: Among patients with Type 1 diabetes, TCRB CDR3s were moderately but significantly shorter in every one of the four CD4+ subsets.

The antigens these receptors bind are not known. Expressed TCRB transcripts were sequenced, since all the RNA that had been isolated was reverse transcribed. Using immunoSEQ multiplex PCR, the repertoire was profiled, and TCRdb retains in-frame clones only, with some absent. This table holds 500,000 to 650,000 clones, around 12% found once. The source material was naive CD4+ T cells from blood. These receptors were taken from a man aged 25-45 years with type 1 diabetes.

The table lists this clone with a few counts. The chain is built from TRBV4-3 and TRBJ2-7; TRBD1 matches at 7 bases. CDR1 LGHNA and CDR2 YSLEER come from the germline V gene. CDR3 size: 15 residues. J was trimmed by 3 bases and V by 1 base; bases with no gene match: 6. The CDR3 region is CASSQGQGVVYEQYF. The DNA for the CDR3 is TGCGCCAGCAGCCAAGGACAGGGAGTAGTCTACGAGCAGTACTTC.

The genes are TRBV30 and TRBJ1-5; unclear D gene. The CDR3 covers 13 residues. The V gene lost 2 bases and the J gene lost 0 bases, with 5 bases spanning the gap. In germline, CDR1 is GTSNPN, CDR2 SVGIG (reference sequence). The CDR3 reads CAWSRLSNQPQHF. The CDR3 nucleotides read TGTGCCTGGAGTAGGCTTAGCAATCAGCCCCAGCATTTT.

The chain couples TRBV6-5 to TRBJ2-5; TRBD1 matches 7 bases. J was trimmed by 1 base and V by 5 bases; bases with no gene match: 4. Germline V lookup: CDR1 MNHEY, CDR2 SVGAGI. The CDR3 is 14 residues long. CDR3 DNA: TGTGCCAGCAGTGCTGGACAGGTCCAAGAGACCCAGTACTTC. Its translation: CASSAGQVQETQYF.

This clone was counted only a few times. The rearrangement links TRBV6-1 to TRBJ2-7; the D gene is possibly TRBD2 (5 bases). The CDR3 runs to 14 residues. Germline values: CDR1 MNHNS, CDR2 SASEGT. Between the trimmed V and J ends, which lost 1 base and 6 bases, there was a span of 13 bases. CDR3 protein: CASSEGRAPSEQYF. The CDR3 DNA reads as TGTGCCAGCAGTGAAGGGCGGGCGCCCTCCGAGCAGTACTTC.

This clone turned up a few times. J is TRBJ2-2 and V is TRBV11-2; no clear D. Trimming removed 1 base from V and 1 base from J, with 7 bases in between. Germline V gene lookup returns CDR1 SGHAT and CDR2 FQNNGV. The CDR3 extends over 15 amino acids. This chain's CDR3 is CASSLGAGNTGELFF. CDR3 DNA: TGTGCCAGCAGCTTAGGGGCAGGGAACACCGGGGAGCTGTTTTTT.

The genes are TRBV5-1 and TRBJ1-1; D remains ambiguous. V gave up 2 bases and J gave up 5 bases, with 10 bases separating them. The CDR3 is 13 amino acids. Looked up from germline, CDR1 is SGHRS and CDR2 is YFSETQ. The CDR3 DNA follows: TGCGCCAGCAGCTTTGGGAGTGGGACTGAAGCTTTCTTT. Its protein product is CASSFGSGTEAFF.

This chain joins TRBV25-1 and TRBJ1-3; D ambiguous. V lost 2 bases to trimming and J lost 6 bases, with 8 bases between them. Germline values: CDR1 MGHDK, CDR2 SYGVNS. This CDR3 has 13 amino acids. The CDR3 protein is CASSENSKNTIYF. The CDR3 nucleotides read TGTGCCAGCAGTGAAAACAGCAAAAACACCATATATTTT.

The chain recombines TRBV7-9 with TRBJ1-5; no clear D. Germline-derived CDR1 and CDR2 are SEHNR and FQNEAQ (reference sequence). The CDR3 has 14 residues. V lost 2 bases and J 4 bases, leaving 9 bases between the germline ends. CDR3 loop: CASSLLDGNQPQHF. The CDR3 DNA sequence: TGTGCCAGCAGCTTACTAGACGGTAATCAGCCCCAGCATTTT.

The chain recombines TRBV7-2 with TRBJ2-3, with no clear D. This CDR3 is built from 15 residues. Germline CDR1 and CDR2: SGHTA and FQGNSA. With 1 base removed from V and 3 bases from J, the gap between germline ends came to 11 bases. The CDR3 region is CASSLVPDLTDTQYF. CDR3 DNA sequence: TGTGCCAGCAGCTTAGTCCCTGACTTGACAGATACGCAGTATTTT.

The CDR3, as DNA: TGTGCCAGCAGCTTAGACCGGTACACCGGGGAGCTGTTTTTT. Amino acids: CASSLDRYTGELFF. The rearrangement uses TRBV7-6 and TRBJ2-2; D is unresolved. V lost 1 base and J lost 3, with 6 bases in between. Per germline, CDR1 SGHVS and CDR2 FNYEAQ. This CDR3 has 14 amino acids. The entire variable domain, with the rest obtained from reference TRBV7-6 and TRBJ2-2, is as follows: GAGVSQSPRYKVTKRGQDVALRCDPISGHVSLYWYRQALGQGPEFLTYFNYEAQQDKSGLPNDRFSAERPEGSISTLTIQRTEQRDSAMYRCASSLDRYTGELFFGEGSRLTVL.

The rearrangement links TRBV7-9 to TRBJ1-3, with D possibly matching TRBD1 (5 bases). The CDR3 covers 17 residues. V was cut by 1 base and J by 0 bases, with 13 bases left in between. Germline V gene data show CDR1 as SEHNR and CDR2 as FQNEAQ (reference sequence). DNA of the CDR3: TGTGCCAGCAGCTTAGTGTTGGGGACGGACTCTGGAAACACCATATATTTT. Amino acid sequence: CASSLVLGTDSGNTIYF. The variable domain in full, with the rest retrieved from reference TRBV7-9 and TRBJ1-3, is DTGVSQNPRHKITKRGQNVTFRCDPISEHNRLYWYRQTLGQGPEFLTYFQNEAQLEKSRLLSDRFSAERPKGSFSTLEIQRTEQGDSAMYLCASSLVLGTDSGNTIYFGEGSWLTVV.

This chain joins TRBV7-8 and TRBJ2-5; D gene ambiguous. CDR1 and CDR2 (germline): SGHVS, FQNEAQ. V was shortened by 9 bases and J by 5 bases, with 13 bases between the two germline ends. This CDR3 has 12 residues. The CDR3 bases are TGTGCCAGTAGCCGGCCCCCGGAGACCCAGTACTTC. This translates into CASSRPPETQYF.

The rearrangement joins TRBV4-2 to TRBJ2-1; 9 nucleotides line up with TRBD1. The CDR3 is 16 residues long. V lost 7 bases, J lost 10 bases, and 17 bases stayed unmatched. CDR1 is LGHNA, CDR2 YNFKEQ, per germline. Written as DNA, the CDR3 is TGTGCCAGCAAGGTTACGTCGGACAGGGGATATGGGGAGCAGTTCTTC. This sequence encodes CASKVTSDRGYGEQFF.

The CDR3 DNA is TGTGCCAGCAGCTTAGCGGGGGCGCGGGGAAACACCATATATTTT. Encoded protein: CASSLAGARGNTIYF. This chain connects TRBV7-8 to TRBJ1-3, with a tentative D call TRBD1 (6 bases). The CDR3 length is 15 residues. V gave up 0 bases and J gave up 4 bases, with 10 bases separating them. The V gene's germline CDR1 is SGHVS and CDR2 FQNEAQ. Full variable domain (remainder filled in from reference TRBV7-8 and TRBJ1-3): GAGVSQSPRYKVAKRGQDVALRCDPISGHVSLFWYQQALGQGPEFLTYFQNEAQLDKSGLPSDRFFAERPEGSVSTLKIQRTQQEDSAVYLCASSLAGARGNTIYFGEGSWLTVV.

The chain couples TRBV2 to TRBJ2-2; 8 bases fit TRBD2. The trim removed 6 bases at V and 4 bases at J, leaving 4 bases unmatched. Germline assignment: CDR1 SNHLY and CDR2 FYNNEI. The CDR3 sequence is 14 residues long. The CDR3 region has the DNA TGTGCCAGCAGACCTAGCGGGTTCACCGGGGAGCTGTTTTTT. Protein product: CASRPSGFTGELFF.

The chain carries TRBV19 and TRBJ2-7; TRBD2 is a possible D gene (6 bases). In germline, CDR1 is LNHDA, CDR2 SQIVND (reference sequence). The CDR3 contains 14 residues. V was shortened by 3 bases and J by 3 bases, with 12 bases between the two germline ends. CDR3 sequence: CASSMWRASYEQYF. Written as DNA, the CDR3 is TGTGCCAGTAGTATGTGGAGGGCGAGCTACGAGCAGTACTTC.

V is TRBV9 and J is TRBJ2-7, with unresolved D. The germline V gene encodes CDR1 SGDLS and CDR2 YYNGEE. The CDR3 extends over 14 amino acids. The germline V and J ends were trimmed by 0 bases and 1 base, with 8 bases remaining between them. CDR3 amino acids: CASSVGLGSYEQYF. CDR3 nucleotide sequence: TGTGCCAGCAGCGTAGGCCTTGGGTCCTACGAGCAGTACTTC. Full variable domain (missing parts from reference TRBV9 and TRBJ2-7): DSGVTQTPKHLITATGQRVTLRCSPRSGDLSVYWYQQSLDQGLQFLIQYYNGEERAKGNILERFSAQQFPDLHSELNLSSLELGDSALYFCASSVGLGSYEQYFGPGTRLTVT.

This clone turned up a few times. The chain has TRBV7-9 and TRBJ2-7; D assignment may be TRBD1 or TRBD2 (5 bases each). The germline gives CDR1 SEHNR, CDR2 FQNEAQ (reference sequence). Trimming removed 4 bases from V and 7 bases from J, with 8 bases in between. The CDR3 is 11 amino acids. DNA of the CDR3: TGTGCCAGCAGCTGGGACGGAGAGCAGTACTTC. This gives the protein CASSWDGEQYF. Together with reference TRBV7-9 and TRBJ2-7, the CDR3 gives the full variable domain: DTGVSQNPRHKITKRGQNVTFRCDPISEHNRLYWYRQTLGQGPEFLTYFQNEAQLEKSRLLSDRFSAERPKGSFSTLEIQRTEQGDSAMYLCASSWDGEQYFGPGTRLTVT.

V is TRBV10-1 and J is TRBJ2-4; a possible D gene is TRBD1 (6 bases). The V and J ends lost 4 bases and 3 bases respectively, with 13 bases between them. The CDR3 contains 15 residues. CDR1 is WNHNN, CDR2 SYGVQD, per germline (reference sequence). The CDR3: CASSVIQGIKNIQYF. In DNA, the CDR3 is TGCGCCAGCAGTGTCATACAGGGAATCAAAAACATTCAGTACTTC.

V usage is TRBV29-1 and J usage is TRBJ1-3, with D perhaps TRBD1 (5 bases). Germline lookup yields CDR1 SQVTM and CDR2 ANQGSEA. Deletions cut 6 bases from V and 4 bases from J, with 13 bases between. The CDR3 is made up of 13 amino acids. Written as DNA, the CDR3 is TGCAGCGTCCACCGGGGGAACGGAAACACCATATATTTT. Protein: CSVHRGNGNTIYF.

The chain combines TRBV7-9 with TRBJ2-1; 8 nucleotides match TRBD1. The germline V gene encodes CDR1 SEHNR and CDR2 FQNEAQ (reference sequence). The ends lost 0 bases at V and 7 bases at J; junction bases unmatched: 8. The CDR3 sequence is 16 residues long. In nucleotides, the CDR3 is TGTGCCAGCAGCTTAGCCGGGCAGGGGGCGCCGAATGAGCAGTTCTTC. Its translation: CASSLAGQGAPNEQFF.

CDR3 in amino acids: CASSVRDSKQFF. CDR3 nucleotide sequence: TGTGCCAGCAGCGTCCGGGACTCAAAACAGTTCTTC. The chain uses TRBV7-2 and TRBJ2-1; TRBD2 might be the D (6 bases). The CDR3 loop spans 12 amino acids. Trimming pared 5 bases from V and 13 bases from J, leaving 15 bases between. Germline V gene data show CDR1 as SGHTA and CDR2 as FQGNSA.